This passage covers 18 T cell receptor beta chains from one sample sequenced in a study of technical replicates of blood from a few donors. Using immunoSEQ multiplex PCR, the repertoire was profiled, and TCRdb retains in-frame clones only, with some absent. The table records around 97,000 clones, 90% to 97% of them present only once. The sequenced sample consisted of T cells isolated from PBMCs. These receptors all come from a human donor in good health.

The chain combines TRBV19 with TRBJ2-7; 8 nucleotides line up with TRBD1. The CDR3 length is 15 residues. Looked up from germline, CDR1 is LNHDA and CDR2 is SQIVND (reference sequence). V shed 1 base and J 4 bases; nucleotides not matched to a gene: 6. CDR3 nucleotides: TGTGCCAGTAGTATAGGGTCAGGGGGCGCGTACGAGCAGTACTTC. Its translation is CASSIGSGGAYEQYF. The entire variable domain, with the rest obtained from reference TRBV19 and TRBJ2-7, is as follows: DGGITQSPKYLFRKEGQNVTLSCEQNLNHDAMYWYRQDPGQGLRLIYYSQIVNDFQKGDIAEGYSVSREKKESFPLTVTSAQKNPTAFYLCASSIGSGGAYEQYFGPGTRLTVT.

The CDR3, as DNA: TGTGCCAGCAGCCGCCGACAGGATGGTCCCTACGAGCAGTACTTC. Translated: CASSRRQDGPYEQYF. The V gene is TRBV7-2, the J gene TRBJ2-7; maybe TRBD1 (6 bases). This CDR3 is 15 amino acids long. CDR1 is SGHTA, CDR2 FQGNSA, per germline. V was trimmed by 5 bases and J by 2 bases, leaving 16 bases between them.

Only a few counts were recorded for this clone. This chain links TRBV19 with TRBJ1-1; D remains ambiguous. The V gene lost 7 bases and the J gene lost 5 bases, with 14 bases spanning the gap. CDR1 LNHDA and CDR2 SQIVND come from the germline V gene (reference sequence). The CDR3 runs to 13 residues. CDR3 amino acids: CASKTGGGTEAFF. In nucleotides, the CDR3 is TGTGCCAGTAAGACGGGTGGTGGAACTGAAGCTTTCTTT.

The rearrangement uses TRBV4-2 and TRBJ2-1, with TRBD2 matching over 7 bases. The germline V gene encodes CDR1 LGHNA and CDR2 YNFKEQ. V gave up 1 base and J gave up 14 bases; unmatched junction bases: 2. The length of the CDR3 is 11 residues. CDR3: CASSQGDYKFF. CDR3 sequence (DNA): TGTGCCAGCAGCCAAGGGGACTATAAGTTCTTC.

This rearrangement joins TRBV7-3 to TRBJ2-3; possible D gene TRBD2, 5 bases. The V gene lost 5 bases and the J gene lost 3 bases, with 15 bases spanning the gap. Germline CDR1 is SGHTA and CDR2 is FQGTGA. The CDR3 runs to 15 residues. CDR3 sequence (DNA): TGTGCCAGCAGCCCCCTAGGACTCTCGACAGATACGCAGTATTTT. It codes for CASSPLGLSTDTQYF. The whole variable domain, filled in from reference TRBV7-3 and TRBJ2-3, reads GAGVSQTPSNKVTEKGKYVELRCDPISGHTALYWYRQSLGQGPEFLIYFQGTGAADDSGLPNDRFFAVRPEGSVSTLKIQRTERGDSAVYLCASSPLGLSTDTQYFGPGTRLTVL.

The chain couples TRBV5-1 to TRBJ1-1; 7 bases line up with TRBD1. Trimming cost V 0 bases and J 6 bases; bases outside gene matches: 8. The CDR3 contains 15 residues. Germline values: CDR1 SGHRS, CDR2 YFSETQ. The CDR3 loop is CASSLVYTGDPEAFF. The CDR3 nucleotides are TGCGCCAGCAGCTTGGTGTATACAGGGGACCCTGAAGCTTTCTTT.

The rearrangement joins TRBV28 to TRBJ2-7; TRBD1 matches 9 bases. This CDR3 spans 14 amino acids. Trimming took 6 bases from V and 3 from J; bases not matched to a gene: 6. Germline CDR1 is MDHEN and CDR2 is SYDVKM. CDR3 sequence reads: CASREPGQGYEQYF. CDR3 in DNA: TGTGCCAGCAGGGAGCCGGGACAGGGCTACGAGCAGTACTTC.

This clone has only one observation. V gene TRBV13 combines with J gene TRBJ2-7, with 9 nucleotides matching TRBD1. The CDR3 runs to 14 residues. Germline trimming cut 4 bases from V and 7 bases from J; bases unmatched to any gene: 8. Germline V gene sequence: CDR1 PRHDT, CDR2 FYEKMQ (reference sequence). The CDR3 region has the DNA TGTGCCAGCAGCTCTACAGGGGGCGTCGGGGAGCAGTACTTC. This gives the protein CASSSTGGVGEQYF.

This clone was seen just once. The rearrangement links TRBV19 to TRBJ1-2; D is unresolved. The V end lost 5 bases, the J end lost 0 bases, and 13 bases lay between the germline ends. The germline gives CDR1 LNHDA, CDR2 SQIVND (reference sequence). This CDR3 is built from 15 residues. DNA for the CDR3: TGTGCCAGTAGTTCGCCGGGTAGAGCTAACTATGGCTACACCTTC. Amino acids: CASSSPGRANYGYTF.

J is TRBJ1-5 and V is TRBV5-1; 12 nucleotides line up with TRBD1. CDR1 and CDR2 (germline): SGHRS, YFSETQ. The trim removed 5 bases at V and 4 bases at J, leaving 7 bases unmatched. CDR3 size: 16 residues. CDR3 nucleotide sequence: TGCGCCAGCAGTCCCGGGACAGGGGGCCGGAATCAGCCCCAGCATTTT. It encodes CASSPGTGGRNQPQHF.

This sequence joins TRBV7-3 and TRBJ1-3; D is perhaps TRBD1 (5 bases). The germline gives CDR1 SGHTA, CDR2 FQGTGA. CDR3 size: 16 residues. V was trimmed by 1 base and J by 0 bases, leaving 10 bases between them. CDR3 nucleotide sequence: TGTGCCAGCAGCTTAAACCCAGGGAACTCTGGAAACACCATATATTTT. Protein sequence: CASSLNPGNSGNTIYF.

This chain connects TRBV18 to TRBJ2-4, with 7 bases aligning to TRBD2. Trimming cost V 2 bases and J 8 bases; bases outside gene matches: 3. CDR1 is KGHSH and CDR2 is LQKENI in the germline V gene. The CDR3 sequence is 13 residues long. The CDR3 here is CASSPSGIDIQYF. DNA of the CDR3: TGTGCCAGCTCACCAAGCGGGATAGACATTCAGTACTTC. Full variable domain (missing parts from reference TRBV18 and TRBJ2-4): NAGVMQNPRHLVRRRGQEARLRCSPMKGHSHVYWYRQLPEEGLKFMVYLQKENIIDESGMPKERFSAEFPKEGPSILRIQQVVRGDSAAYFCASSPSGIDIQYFGAGTRLSVL.

The CDR3 spells CASSALVLNTEAFF. The DNA of the CDR3 is TGTGCCAGCTCCGCTCTAGTATTGAACACTGAAGCTTTCTTT. V is TRBV18 and J is TRBJ1-1; D is unresolved. Germline values: CDR1 KGHSH, CDR2 LQKENI. The V end lost 6 bases, the J end lost 0 bases, and 11 bases lay between the germline ends. The CDR3 loop spans 14 amino acids.

The chain couples TRBV2 to TRBJ1-2, with a possible D match to TRBD1 (5 bases). This CDR3 contains 16 residues. Between the trimmed V and J ends, which lost 2 bases and 8 bases, there was a span of 21 bases. Germline V gene sequence: CDR1 SNHLY, CDR2 FYNNEI. Here the CDR3 reads CASSETKALQGVGYTF. DNA for the CDR3: TGTGCCAGCAGTGAAACTAAAGCCCTGCAAGGGGTGGGCTACACCTTC.

V and J are TRBV7-2 and TRBJ2-7; TRBD1 is a possible D gene (6 bases). From germline, CDR1 is SGHTA and CDR2 FQGNSA. This CDR3 has 16 amino acids. Trimming shortened V by 5 bases and J by 4 bases, and 21 bases separated the two germline ends. The CDR3 nucleotides read TGTGCCAGCAGCCCGTACAGGGTCGGGGTTGGGTACGAGCAGTACTTC. This sequence encodes CASSPYRVGVGYEQYF. The full variable domain, in which reference TRBV7-2 and TRBJ2-7 provide the parts outside the CDR3, is GAGVSQSPSNKVTEKGKDVELRCDPISGHTALYWYRQSLGQGLEFLIYFQGNSAPDKSGLPSDRFSAERTGGSVSTLTIQRTQQEDSAVYLCASSPYRVGVGYEQYFGPGTRLTVT.

The chain joins TRBV27 to TRBJ2-1; D is unclear. The CDR3 has 13 residues. Trimming removed 8 bases at V and 6 bases at J, with 14 bases between. CDR1 is MNHEY and CDR2 is SMNVEV in the germline V gene (reference sequence). The CDR3 bases are TGTGCCAGCGGTTACAGTTTAATCAATGAGCAGTTCTTC. It codes for CASGYSLINEQFF.

In nucleotides, the CDR3 is TGCGCCAGCAGCCAAGTTCAGGGTAGGACTGAAGCTTTCTTT. This translates into CASSQVQGRTEAFF. The gene calls are TRBV4-1 and TRBJ1-1; tentatively, D is TRBD1 (5 bases). The germline V gene has CDR1 MGHRA and CDR2 YSYEKL. The CDR3 sequence is 14 residues long. V was shortened by 1 base and J by 5 bases, with 11 bases between the two germline ends.

This chain uses TRBV19 with TRBJ2-1; the match to TRBD2 covers 16 bases. CDR3 length: 20 residues. Germline values: CDR1 LNHDA, CDR2 SQIVND (reference sequence). V trimming: 5 bases; J trimming: 8 bases; junction bases outside the gene matches: 18. The CDR3 loop is CASSYIGTSGRALNIDEQFF. CDR3 DNA: TGTGCCAGTAGTTATATCGGGACTAGCGGGAGGGCCCTGAATATCGATGAGCAGTTCTTC.